This T cell receptor (beta chain) was sequenced in a study of blood T cells in healthy people across ages. CDR1 is MNHEY and CDR2 is SMNVEV in the germline V gene (reference sequence). The CDR3 runs 17 residues. Each sample gave at least 6 million isolated PBMCs. A sample-barcoded 5' primer and a J-beta primer mix were used in a second PCR of about 6 to 11 cycles. TCRdb processed the 5' RACE reads anew with MiXCR; each CDR3 protein has one entry. The sample holds more than 600,000 distinct CDR3 sequences; 20% to 30% are singletons and the top ten take under 10%. These same records also appear under a second study, on T cells of mothers and their children. From that paper: Healthy Caucasian mothers, a few in number, and their six children were the donors.

The chain combines TRBV27 with TRBJ2-5; D is uncertain. The J call is in doubt because the DNA end fits TRBJ2-1 better. The receptor's source is a boy aged 10-17 years in good health. The sample was blood. The CDR3 loop reads CASSLTPVFGLTNEQFF. In nucleotides, the CDR3 is TGTGCCAGCAGTTTAACCCCAGTTTTTGGGCTAACCAATGAGCAGTTCTTC.